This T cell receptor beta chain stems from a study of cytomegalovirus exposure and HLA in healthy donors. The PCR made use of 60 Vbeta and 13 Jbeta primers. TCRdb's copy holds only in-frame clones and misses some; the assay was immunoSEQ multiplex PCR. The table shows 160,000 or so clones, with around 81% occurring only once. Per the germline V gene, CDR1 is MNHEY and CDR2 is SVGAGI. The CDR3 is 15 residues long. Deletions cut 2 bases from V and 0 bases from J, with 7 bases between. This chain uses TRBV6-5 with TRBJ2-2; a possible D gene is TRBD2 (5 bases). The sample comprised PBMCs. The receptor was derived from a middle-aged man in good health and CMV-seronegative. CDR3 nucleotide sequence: TGTGCCAGCAGTTACGTGAGGGCGAACACCGGGGAGCTGTTTTTT. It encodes CASSYVRANTGELFF.